These 3 T cell receptor beta chains share one sample of origin, sequenced in a study of blood T cell repertoires in COVID-19. Using immunoSEQ multiplex PCR, the repertoire was profiled, and TCRdb retains in-frame clones only, with some absent. The sample shows about 140,000 clones, over 65% of them seen only once. The specimen was peripheral blood. All receptors come from a man over 45 with acute or convalescent COVID-19.

This clone was picked up one time. The chain carries TRBV3-1 (or the pseudogene TRBV3-2) and TRBJ1-1; a weak D match, TRBD1 (6 bases). Trimming took off 4 bases at V and 5 bases at J, with 11 bases between the two ends. In germline, CDR1 is LGHDT, CDR2 YNNKEL (reference sequence). The CDR3 has 13 residues. The CDR3 DNA sequence: TGTGCCAGCAGCCGCTCAGGGGAGACTGAAGCTTTCTTT. Its protein is CASSRSGETEAFF.

This clone was picked up one time. The V gene is TRBV19, the J gene TRBJ2-5, with TRBD2 matching over 7 bases. CDR1 and CDR2 from the germline V gene are LNHDA and SQIVND (reference sequence). The CDR3 covers 14 residues. Germline trimming cut 3 bases from V and 3 bases from J; bases unmatched to any gene: 4. CDR3 protein: CASSIWGREETQYF. The CDR3 bases are TGTGCCAGTAGTATTTGGGGGAGGGAAGAGACCCAGTACTTC.

The DNA for the CDR3 is TGTGCCAGCAAAGGGGGGGCCGCAGATACGCAGTATTTT. This translates into CASKGGAADTQYF. The V call is TRBV12-3 or TRBV12-4, the J call TRBJ2-3, with D perhaps TRBD2 (7 bases). V lost 7 bases to trimming and J lost 4 bases, with 12 bases between them. There are 13 residues in the CDR3.